This T cell receptor (beta chain) was obtained from a study of siplizumab effects on memory and regulatory T cells. With respect to this clone: The antigen is unknown.

Study-wide points: Sequences below about 10^-5 frequency were poorly captured, limiting mapping of alloreactive clones.

Sequencing used immunoSEQ multiplex PCR; TCRdb keeps in-frame clones, though not all of them. The sample includes tens of thousands of clones, approximately 95% of them seen just once. The length of the CDR3 is 16 residues. Per germline, CDR1 PRHDT and CDR2 FYEKMQ (reference sequence). V was pared by 5 bases and J by 4 bases, with 18 bases between. The TCR sequence derives from a human donor in good health. The rearrangement uses TRBV13 and TRBJ2-1; D is perhaps TRBD1 (6 bases). Source material: CD8+ T cells sorted from blood. Here the CDR3 reads CASSPETGNVYNEQFF. DNA for the CDR3: TGTGCCAGCAGCCCCGAAACAGGGAACGTTTACAATGAGCAGTTCTTC.